A selection of T cell receptor beta chains follows, all from one sample in a study of beta chain features in type 1 diabetes. The repertoire was sequenced with immunoSEQ multiplex PCR; TCRdb's copy has only in-frame clones and lacks some. The sample carries under 950,000 clones, 15% to 20% recorded once. Material for sequencing was naive CD4+ T cells from blood. These receptors all come from a woman younger than 30 in good health. The CDR3 runs from the conserved cysteine through the conserved F or W. D genes are given only for firm matches. Clone sizes are given selectively: once, few, many, or a class where the clone is expanded.

j_call d_call v_call clone_size cdr3_nt cdr3_aa
TRBJ1-2 . TRBV2 . TGTGCCAGCAGTGAAGGAGCCTATGGCTACACCTTC CASSEGAYGYTF
TRBJ1-4 . TRBV2 few TGTGCCAGCAGTCAGACATTCCTGAGGGAAAAACTGTTTTTT CASSQTFLREKLFF
TRBJ2-7 TRBD1 TRBV10-3 . TGTGCCATCAACAGAGACAGGACAGGGACCTACGAGCAGTACTTC CAINRDRTGTYEQYF
TRBJ2-7 . TRBV6-5 . TGTGCCAGCAGTTACTCATATAGGGAGTACGAGCAGTACTTC CASSYSYREYEQYF
TRBJ1-3 . TRBV19 . TGTGCCAGTAGTCGAGACTATAACTCTGGAAACACCATATATTTT CASSRDYNSGNTIYF
TRBJ2-3 . TRBV28 few TGTGCCAGCAGTTCCCGCAGGGGGGGTAGCACAGATACGCAGTATTTT CASSSRRGGSTDTQYF
TRBJ1-1 . TRBV6-6 few TGTGCCAGCAGTTATGGGGGGGCGCGGGGGACTGAAGCTTTCTTT CASSYGGARGTEAFF
TRBJ2-2 TRBD2 TRBV7-8 . TGTGCCAGCAGCTTAGCGAGGATATTAGCGGGAGGCACCGGGGAGCTGTTTTTT CASSLARILAGGTGELFF
TRBJ2-4 TRBD2 TRBV15 few TGTGCCACCAGCAGAGATTTGGGAGGGCCACGCAAAAACATTCAGTACTTC CATSRDLGGPRKNIQYF
TRBJ2-2 TRBD2 TRBV4-1 few TGCGCCAGCAGCCCCGGACTAGCTCACACCGGGGAGCTGTTTTTT CASSPGLAHTGELFF